One and the same sample provided the 20 T cell receptor beta chains below, sequenced in a study of blood T cells in healthy people across ages (dated by TCRdb to between 2015 and 2017). Receptor amplification or capture employed 5' RACE. Sequencing was performed on an Illumina HiSeq 2500. A second PCR of about 7 to 12 cycles was run with a J-beta primer mix and a sample-barcoded 5' primer. The public reads were reanalyzed by TCRdb: fastp trimming at Q25, MiXCR alignment, in-frame beta chains only. Each CDR3 protein appears once, grouped with its most common genes and DNA. The sample has approximately 700,000 distinct CDR3 sequences on record, roughly 32% of them singletons. In total, the top ten clones hold less than 20% of the sample. The sequenced sample consisted of blood. These receptor sequences come from a woman of 80 years or more in good health. Donor details come from another sample of the same person, matched by shared clones.

This clonotype has at least ten counts. The chain is built from TRBV10-3 and TRBJ2-7; 16 bases fit TRBD2. The CDR3 extends over 14 amino acids. Germline loops: CDR1 ENHRY, CDR2 SYGVKD. V lost 7 bases and J lost 8; bases outside the gene matches: 5. In DNA, the CDR3 is TGTGCCATCAAGGGGACTAGCGGGGGGGGACAGCAGTACTTC. Translating gives CAIKGTSGGGQQYF.

The chain employs TRBV5-6 and TRBJ1-1; 10 bases map to TRBD1. V lost 6 bases and J lost 3; bases outside the gene matches: 5. CDR3 length: 14 residues. Germline V gives CDR1 SGHDT, CDR2 YYEEEE. The CDR3 bases are TGTGCCAGCATCAAGACAGGGGGCGACACTGAAGCTTTCTTT. Protein sequence: CASIKTGGDTEAFF.

A word on this clonotype: This may stem from a read error, because a much larger clone lies one nucleotide away. This sequence joins TRBV4-3 and TRBJ2-1, with D hard to call. V was shortened by 0 bases and J by 0 bases, with 12 bases between the two germline ends. CDR3 length equals 17 residues. The germline V gene has CDR1 LGHNA and CDR2 YSLEER. In nucleotides, the CDR3 is TGCGCCAGCAGCCAAGATCTTGGCACGGGCTCCTACAATGAGCAGTTCTTC. Protein sequence: CASSQDLGTGSYNEQFF.

This clonotype has at least ten counts. J is TRBJ2-5 and V is TRBV5-6; no clear D gene. This CDR3 is built from 14 residues. The V gene lost 0 bases and the J gene lost 1 base, with 7 bases spanning the gap. Germline-derived CDR1 and CDR2 are SGHDT and YYEEEE. CDR3 nucleotide sequence: TGTGCCAGCAGCTTGGTGGTGGCCCAAGAGACCCAGTACTTC. This encodes CASSLVVAQETQYF.

V gene TRBV7-8 combines with J gene TRBJ2-3; D perhaps matches TRBD1 (6 bases). Germline V CDR1 and CDR2: SGHVS, FQNEAQ. The CDR3 loop spans 15 amino acids. V lost 5 bases and J lost 4, with 16 bases in between. The DNA of the CDR3 is TGTGCCAGCAGCCCCTGGGGGCCAGGGGCAGATACGCAGTATTTT. This gives the protein CASSPWGPGADTQYF.

The rearrangement links TRBV27 to TRBJ2-1, with D perhaps being TRBD1 or TRBD2 (5 bases each). Germline loops: CDR1 MNHEY, CDR2 SMNVEV (reference sequence). The germline V and J ends were trimmed by 2 bases and 7 bases, with 15 bases remaining between them. The CDR3 consists of 15 residues. CDR3 sequence (DNA): TGTGCCAGCAGTTTAAGGGCCAGGGAGAGAAATGAGCAGTTCTTC. Encoded protein: CASSLRARERNEQFF.

With respect to this clonotype: Just one base apart from a much larger clone, this may be a read error. This sequence joins TRBV3-1 and TRBJ2-7, with 7 bases matching TRBD1. V lost 5 bases and J lost 10; bases outside the gene matches: 20. The CDR3 consists of 16 residues. In germline, CDR1 is LGHDT, CDR2 YNNKEL (reference sequence). The CDR3 spells CASSFYSDRTQEAQYF. In DNA form, the CDR3 reads TGTGCCAGCAGCTTCTATTCGGACAGGACCCAAGAGGCCCAGTACTTC.

V is TRBV3-1 and J is TRBJ1-1; a possible D gene is TRBD1 (5 bases). The CDR3 has 14 residues. Germline V gene lookup returns CDR1 LGHDT and CDR2 YNNKEL (reference sequence). The V end lost 3 bases, the J end lost 4 bases, and 12 bases lay between the germline ends. The CDR3: CASSQRQKSTEAFF. The CDR3 DNA is TGTGCCAGCAGCCAGAGACAGAAGAGCACTGAAGCTTTCTTT.

Many counts were recorded for this clonotype. The rearrangement links TRBV29-1 to TRBJ2-5; D may match TRBD1 or TRBD2 (5 bases each). This CDR3 comprises 12 residues. Germline loops: CDR1 SQVTM, CDR2 ANQGSEA. The ends were cut back, 8 bases at V and 2 bases at J, with 12 bases in the middle. CDR3 loop: CSLRDGQETQYF. CDR3 in DNA: TGCAGCCTACGGGACGGTCAAGAGACCCAGTACTTC.

The sample holds a few counts of this clonotype. The rearrangement uses TRBV7-2 and TRBJ1-5, with D possibly being TRBD1 (5 bases). The length of the CDR3 is 19 residues. CDR1 and CDR2 from the germline V gene are SGHTA and FQGNSA. V was pared by 3 bases and J by 4 bases, with 25 bases between. The CDR3 reads CASSFSLVRGRESNQPQHF. The CDR3 DNA sequence: TGTGCCAGCAGCTTTTCTCTCGTTCGGGGCAGGGAATCTAATCAGCCCCAGCATTTT.

The sample holds many counts of this clonotype. The chain couples TRBV7-9 to TRBJ2-6, with 8 nucleotides matching TRBD1. Germline CDR1 is SEHNR and CDR2 is FQNEAQ (reference sequence). The junction had 6 bases not matched to a gene; V was cut back by 1 base and J by 4 bases. This CDR3 comprises 17 residues. CDR3 protein: CASSLGTGLRGANVLTF. As DNA, the CDR3 is TGTGCCAGCAGCTTAGGGACAGGGCTGAGAGGGGCCAACGTCCTGACTTTC.

This clonotype was recorded at least ten times. The V and J genes are TRBV6-2 or TRBV6-3 and TRBJ2-1; 7 bases are shared with TRBD1. Germline trimming cut 5 bases from V and 4 bases from J; bases unmatched to any gene: 11. This CDR3 region has 16 residues. CDR1 and CDR2 from the germline V gene are MNHEY and SVGEGT. CDR3 nucleotides: TGTGCCAGCAGTGGGACAGCTACATTAAGGTACAATGAGCAGTTCTTC. It specifies CASSGTATLRYNEQFF.

In this sample, this clonotype turned up many times. The chain has TRBV20-1 and TRBJ2-5, with no clear D. This CDR3 spans 11 amino acids. V lost 5 bases and J 4 bases, leaving 8 bases between the germline ends. The germline V gene has CDR1 DFQATT and CDR2 SNEGSKA (reference sequence). The CDR3 DNA is TGCAGTGCTGGGGTGGGAGAGACCCAGTACTTC. This encodes CSAGVGETQYF.

The chain carries TRBV20-1 and TRBJ2-1; 8 positions match TRBD1. J lost 9 bases, V lost 6 bases, and 4 bases had no gene match. The CDR3 spans 11 residues. Germline CDR1 and CDR2: DFQATT and SNEGSKA (reference sequence). CDR3 amino acids: CSAHRGTEQFF. CDR3 in DNA: TGCAGTGCCCACAGGGGGACTGAGCAGTTCTTC.

Notes on this clonotype: The junction shows a germline mismatch at one end, possibly a read error. J is TRBJ1-2 and V is TRBV29-1; D might be TRBD1 (6 bases). Germline V gene lookup returns CDR1 SQVTM and CDR2 ANQGSEA. This CDR3 spans 12 amino acids. This CDR3 is CSVGTGRYGHTF. CDR3 sequence (DNA): TGCAGCGTGGGAACAGGGCGCTATGGCCACACCTTC.

This clonotype was found many times. The chain carries TRBV7-2 and TRBJ2-7; TRBD2 agrees at 8 bases. The germline V gene has CDR1 SGHTA and CDR2 FQGNSA. V was pared by 5 bases and J by 3 bases, with 6 bases of the junction left unmatched. This CDR3 region has 14 residues. The CDR3 DNA reads as TGTGCCAGCAGCCCCACCGGGGGGGTCTACGAGCAGTACTTC. Translation: CASSPTGGVYEQYF.

V usage is TRBV29-1 and J usage is TRBJ2-5; a possible D gene is TRBD2 (6 bases). This CDR3 spans 15 amino acids. Trimming removed 2 bases at V and 4 bases at J, with 17 bases between. The germline CDR1 and CDR2 sequences are SQVTM and ANQGSEA. This chain's CDR3 is CSVETLAEKGETQYF. The DNA for the CDR3 is TGCAGCGTTGAAACCTTAGCGGAGAAGGGAGAGACCCAGTACTTC.

As regards this clonotype: A much larger clone differs by one base, so this may be a read error. The J gene is TRBJ2-1, the V gene TRBV5-1, with D perhaps TRBD1 (5 bases). Trimming left V 3 bases short and J 10 bases short, with 11 bases between. The CDR3 consists of 12 residues. Germline lookup yields CDR1 SGHRS and CDR2 YFSETQ. The DNA of the CDR3 is TGCGCCAGCAGCTCCGGACATTACGAGCAGTTCTTC. This codes for CASSSGHYEQFF.

This chain joins TRBV29-1 and TRBJ2-1; 8 bases align to TRBD1. CDR3 length equals 14 residues. Trimming at V came to 5 bases and at J to 3 bases, leaving 6 bases not matched to a gene. CDR1 SQVTM and CDR2 ANQGSEA come from the germline V gene. In DNA form, the CDR3 reads TGCAGCGTTCAGGGACAGGCGCGCTACAATGAGCAGTTCTTC. This translates into CSVQGQARYNEQFF.

This clonotype has a count of ten or more. The chain is built from TRBV6-2 or TRBV6-3 and TRBJ2-5, with TRBD2 matching 10 bases. The V gene end was trimmed by 6 bases and the J gene end by 4 bases; junction bases not matched to a gene: 11. Germline V gene lookup returns CDR1 MNHEY and CDR2 SVGEGT. The CDR3 length is 16 residues. CDR3 nucleotide sequence: TGTGCCAGCAGGACCCCTAAAGCGGGGGGGGGAGAGACCCAGTACTTC. This sequence encodes CASRTPKAGGGETQYF.